This TCR beta chain was sequenced in a study of long-term antiretroviral therapy in people with HIV. The immunoSEQ assay was v3.0, run at survey level. TCRdb's table, derived via immunoSEQ multiplex PCR, lists solely in-frame clones and lacks some. The sample has 15,000 to 20,000 clones; 60% to 80% are singletons. This sequence originates from a man aged 25 to 40 with HIV. Sample: unsorted PBMCs, taken 2.1 to 2.2 years before starting antiretroviral therapy.

CDR3 residues: CASSPTGPYGYTF. In DNA form, the CDR3 reads TGTGCCAGCAGCCCGACAGGGCCTTATGGCTACACCTTC. The chain is built from TRBV5-8 and TRBJ1-2; 7 bases agree with TRBD1. Germline-derived CDR1 and CDR2 are SGHTS and YDEGEE. With V trimmed by 4 bases and J by 5 bases, 5 bases remained unmatched. The CDR3 loop spans 13 amino acids.